The clone carrying this T cell receptor (beta chain) occurred once. Following RNA extraction, reverse transcription yielded cDNA that acted as the sequencing template. The protocol was immunoSEQ multiplex PCR, while the TCRdb copy is restricted to in-frame clones and leaves out a portion. This table has 150,000 or so clones, around 87% appearing once. This entry is derived from a study of CD8+ T cells in alopecia areata. With 2 bases clipped from V and 6 bases from J, the junction kept 9 bases outside the gene matches. The germline V gene encodes CDR1 MNHNS and CDR2 SASEGT. This CDR3 is 16 amino acids long.

This receptor was identified in a human donor with alopecia areata. Sequences were derived from CD8+ T cells sorted from blood, sampled at week 0. V gene TRBV6-1 combines with J gene TRBJ2-7; 11 bases are shared with TRBD2. The CDR3, as DNA: TGTGCCAGCAGTGAATTTCTACTAGCGGGGGAGGGCGAGCAGTACTTC. Residues: CASSEFLLAGEGEQYF.